This T cell receptor beta chain was captured by sequencing in a study of T-cell reconstitution after alpha-beta-depleted transplantation in children. Unique molecular identifiers were built into the TCRbeta library. TCRdb itself ran the PCR reads through MiXCR, one entry per CDR3 protein. The sample contains some 340,000 distinct CDR3 sequences, 10% of which appear only once. This clonotype occurred many times. Trimming shortened V by 6 bases and J by 4 bases, and 13 bases separated the two germline ends. Germline CDR1 and CDR2: SQVTM and ANQGSEA. The CDR3 has 13 amino acids. The sequence was collected from a human donor who donated a stem cell graft to a child with acute lymphoblastic leukemia. The chain combines TRBV29-1 with TRBJ2-1; tentatively, D is TRBD2 (6 bases). The starting material was PBMCs from the stem cell graft donor, obtained from the stem cell graft. CDR3: CSVSSGFYNEQFF. The CDR3 DNA reads as TGCAGCGTATCAAGCGGGTTTTACAATGAGCAGTTCTTC.